The entry below gives a single TCR beta chain sequence along with its context. The antigen remains undetermined. CDR3 length: 13 amino acids. Germline V gene data show CDR1 as MNHNS and CDR2 as SASEGT. V lost 5 bases to trimming and J lost 4 bases, with 11 bases between them. This sample is drawn from a study of shared clonotypes between healthy human individuals. The overall study: Per donor, three plates held CD4 naive cells, three held CD4 memory, two held CD8 naive and one held CD8 memory.

TCRdb's copy holds only in-frame clones and misses some; the assay was immunoSEQ multiplex PCR. The data hold 550,000 to 850,000 clones, with 55% to 80% observed a single time. Points from the study as a whole: It was observed that 4% to 6% of naive CD4 clonotypes were shared across a handful of donors. Memory subsets had estimated richness that was generally smaller than that of naive subsets.

Only Caucasian adults living in Nashville, Tennessee served as donors. This chain joins TRBV6-1 and TRBJ1-2, with D possibly being TRBD1 (6 bases). The source is a woman aged 25 to 39 in good health. The sequenced sample consisted of memory CD4+ T cells sorted from blood. This sample's subset: CD45RA-negative fraction. This CDR3 reads CASSSQGIYGYTF. The CDR3 bases are TGTGCCAGCAGTTCCCAGGGGATCTATGGCTACACCTTC.